The entry below gives a single TCR beta chain sequence along with its context. As yet, its antigen is unknown. The data were taken from a study of beta chain features in type 1 diabetes. Study-level information: Across every sample, 100 million to 130 million sorted cells were examined in total. Points from the study as a whole: TCRB CDR3s were moderately but significantly shorter in Type 1 diabetes patients in all four CD4+ subsets.

The whole isolated RNA underwent reverse transcription, so sequencing captured expressed TCRB transcripts. The data were produced by immunoSEQ multiplex PCR, yet TCRdb's version contains in-frame clones alone and is incomplete. The data contain roughly 150,000 clones, about 9% of them singletons. The CDR3 totals 14 residues. V was trimmed by 3 bases and J by 2 bases, leaving 10 bases between them. The germline gives CDR1 LNHDA, CDR2 SQIVND (reference sequence). A sort by CD45RO/CCR7/CD25/CD127/CD95/CD27 yielded CD4+ naive, central memory, regulatory and stem cell-like memory cells. The sequenced material came from central memory CD4+ T cells from blood. The clonotype comes from a woman in her twenties or thirties with type 1 diabetes. This chain links TRBV19 with TRBJ1-2, with a possible D match to TRBD1 (6 bases). CDR3 residues: CASSISGENYGYTF. DNA of the CDR3: TGTGCCAGTAGTATCTCAGGGGAGAACTATGGCTACACCTTC.